This TCR beta chain emerged from a study of human T cells and chemical hapten exposure. The sample's time point: patch test 1, 2 weeks after DPC sensitization. Described treatment: therapeutic diphenylcyclopropenone sensitization with weekly scalp DPC. CDR3 length: 17 residues. Trimming removed 6 bases from V and 2 bases from J; junction bases left unmatched: 11. This clonotype was recorded a few times. Antigen specificity is unknown. Findings of the study overall: The study found that DPC sensitization did not change TCRs above 1 in 1000 frequency.

TCRdb analysed the RACE reads with MiXCR anew, one entry per CDR3 protein. The sample lists 150,000 to 200,000 distinct CDR3 sequences, approximately 15% seen once, with about 1.8% in the top ten. The source is a woman aged 25 to 45 with alopecia areata. Some clones in this sample may be carry-over from other donors' samples. The chain links TRBV12-3 or TRBV12-4 to TRBJ2-1, with TRBD1 matching 9 bases. The specimen was whole blood, collected in connection with sensitization to the hapten diphenylcyclopropenone (DPC). The CDR3 is CASSRPPGQGPYNEQFF. The CDR3 DNA reads as TGTGCCAGCAGCCGACCGCCGGGACAGGGCCCCTACAATGAGCAGTTCTTC.